This T cell receptor (beta chain) comes out of a study of shared clonotypes between healthy human individuals. Overall study results and limits: Limitation of the genetic and exposure-history diversity represented came from the few donors.

The quantity of DNA used in unsorted PBMC replicate PCRs was approximately 300 ng, corresponding to 25,000 to 35,000 T cell genomes. TCRdb keeps only in-frame clones here, not all; method: immunoSEQ multiplex PCR. The sample records about 460,000 clones, 77% being singletons. Note on this clone: Antigen unknown. This likely came from a read error, as a far larger clone is one base away. The conserved final phenylalanine or tryptophan is absent from the CDR3, which likely points to a read error.

This CDR3 has 12 residues. The germline CDR1 and CDR2 sequences are ENHRY and SYGVKD. V was trimmed by 4 bases and J by 7 bases, leaving 11 bases between them. The sample comprised PBMCs. The receptor was derived from a woman aged 40-49 years in good health. Some clones in this sample may be carry-over from other donors' samples. The genes are TRBV10-3 and TRBJ2-7; D is possibly TRBD1 or TRBD2 (5 bases each). Here the CDR3 DNA reads TGTGCCATCAGTGCCCAGGGCGGGGAGCAGTACCTC. Amino acid sequence: CAISAQGGEQYL.